This T cell receptor (beta chain) was sequenced during a study of T cell changes during pregnancy in multiple sclerosis. Germline CDR1 is SGHNT and CDR2 is YYREEE (reference sequence). CDR3 length equals 15 residues. The ends were cut back, 2 bases at V and 4 bases at J, with 13 bases in the middle. Repertoires were generated with immunoSEQ multiplex PCR, while TCRdb's copy carries only in-frame clones and drops some. The sample has some 80,000 clones, about nine tenths seen once. Specimen: peripheral blood, collected in the first trimester of pregnancy. The chain has TRBV5-4 and TRBJ1-3; the D gene is possibly TRBD1 (5 bases). The receptor's source is a female donor with multiple sclerosis, enrolled in a pregnancy study. This CDR3 is CASSFPQPGGNTIYF. The DNA of the CDR3 is TGTGCCAGCAGCTTTCCGCAACCAGGGGGAAACACCATATATTTT.